This T cell receptor (beta chain) originates from a study of T cell repertoires in cytomegalovirus infection. Study information: Evidence of both CMV infection and a matching HLA type came from public TCR beta signatures.

The table lists this clonotype with many counts. Its specificity is not known. Via MiXCR, TCRdb re-called the reads, giving one row per CDR3 protein. The table shows a few hundred thousand distinct CDR3 sequences, with roughly 23% occurring only once. Study-wide results and caveats: CMV-specific HLA-C-restricted TCR beta clonotypes dominated the ex vivo response. Summed frequency of shared TCR beta families picked out CMV carriers who also had the relevant HLA.

The germline V and J ends were trimmed by 5 bases and 5 bases, with 15 bases remaining between them. In germline, CDR1 is SGHVS, CDR2 FQNEAQ. The CDR3 is made up of 15 amino acids. The TCR comes from a human donor in good health (CMV status not recorded). Some clones in this sample may be carry-over from other donors' samples. Material: CD8+ T cells from PBMCs. The rearrangement joins TRBV7-8 to TRBJ2-2; D possibly matches TRBD1 or TRBD2 (6 bases each). DNA for the CDR3: TGTGCCAGCAGCGCCTCCCTAGGGGGGACCGGGGAGCTGTTTTTT. Protein product: CASSASLGGTGELFF.